This T cell receptor (beta chain) came from a study of T-cell memory formation after mild COVID-19. Study-level results: The main location of contracting CD4+ clones was CM and EM, and that of contracting CD8+ clones was EMRA. Detection of some responders pre-infection suggested pre-existing cross-reactive memory T cells participated. Clonal second-wave expansions that peaked on day 37 had unconfirmed SARS-CoV-2 specificity.

Comments on this clonotype: The antigen is not known.

The CDR3 runs 13 residues. Trimming removed 5 bases at V and 2 bases at J, with 10 bases between. Germline V gives CDR1 SEHNR, CDR2 FQNEAQ (reference sequence). Each CDR3 protein gets one entry after TCRdb re-called the 5' RACE reads with MiXCR. This table holds fewer than 650,000 distinct CDR3 sequences, roughly 17% found once. The sequence derives from an adult woman who had mild COVID-19 (a few samples of this study predate the infection). Cell type and time point are not known. V usage is TRBV7-9 and J usage is TRBJ2-7; D not certain. The source material was PBMCs or a T cell subset sorted from them (not recorded which). The CDR3 loop reads CASSRPGPYEQYF. DNA of the CDR3: TGTGCCAGCAGCCGGCCCGGACCCTACGAGCAGTACTTC.